The source of this T cell receptor (beta chain) is a study of human T cells and chemical hapten exposure. Time point indicated: patch test 1, 2 weeks after DPC sensitization. Treatment noted: therapeutic diphenylcyclopropenone sensitization with weekly scalp DPC. TCRdb processed the RACE reads anew with MiXCR; each CDR3 protein has one entry. Among approximately 80,000 distinct CDR3 sequences listed, 7.5% to 9% were seen once. In its sample, this clonotype was seen a few times. Source: whole blood, taken in connection with sensitization to the hapten diphenylcyclopropenone (DPC). This TCR derives from a young woman with alopecia areata. Some clones in this sample may be carry-over from other donors' samples.

CDR3: CASSYTTGEHPYGYTF. The DNA of the CDR3 is TGTGCCAGCAGTTACACAACGGGGGAGCATCCATATGGCTACACCTTC. The chain carries TRBV6-6 and TRBJ1-2, with D possibly TRBD1 on 5 matching bases. The CDR3 totals 16 residues. Germline-derived CDR1 and CDR2 are MNHNY and SVGAGI (reference sequence). V was cut by 2 bases and J by 5 bases, with 18 bases left in between.